This T cell receptor beta chain was profiled in a study of T-cell memory formation after mild COVID-19. In this sample, this clonotype turned up a few times. What it binds is unknown. TCRdb re-derived calls from the 5' RACE reads in MiXCR, one entry per CDR3 protein. The repertoire has 550,000 to 650,000 distinct CDR3 sequences, around a sixth of them found once; the top ten carry around 7.8%. Points from the study as a whole: Second-wave clones with a day 37 peak had unconfirmed SARS-CoV-2 specificity. CD4+ contracting clones were found mainly in CM and EM, and CD8+ ones in EMRA.

There are 13 residues in the CDR3. Germline V gene lookup returns CDR1 SQVTM and CDR2 ANQGSEA. Trimming left V 6 bases short and J 1 base short, with 12 bases between. Sample: PBMCs or a T cell subset sorted from them (not recorded which). The clonotype comes from an adult woman who had mild COVID-19 (a few samples of this study predate the infection). Cell type and time point are not known. The chain couples TRBV29-1 to TRBJ1-1; D may be TRBD1 (6 bases). Here the CDR3 reads CSVSLQGNTEAFF. Here the CDR3 DNA reads TGCAGCGTAAGTCTACAGGGGAACACTGAAGCTTTCTTT.